The sequence of this T cell receptor (beta chain) was determined in a study of CD8+ T cells in alopecia areata. Overall study context: The study gave treated patients oral tofacitinib at 5 to 10 mg twice daily.

Study findings and constraints: Clonality exceeded that of normal scalp in lesional scalp, most notably in alopecia totalis/universalis.

Extracted RNA was reverse transcribed, and the resulting cDNA served as sequencing template. Produced via immunoSEQ multiplex PCR; TCRdb's table is partial and in-frame only. Of about 180,000 clones detected, about half appear once; the ten largest clones hold 10%. Treatment indicated: oral pan-JAK inhibitor, 5-10 mg twice daily. Peripheral blood, together with lesional scalp punch biopsies, was collected from alopecia areata patients. It was from PBMCs that CD4+ and CD8+ T cells were sorted. The CDR3 length is 13 residues. Per germline, CDR1 GTSNPN and CDR2 SVGIG (reference sequence). Trimming left V 4 bases short and J 0 bases short, with 9 bases between. Regarding this clone: Its antigen is as yet unknown.

The input for sequencing was CD8+ T cells sorted from blood, taken at roughly week 53, from a patient treated with tofacitinib. The V gene is TRBV30, the J gene TRBJ1-1; D remains ambiguous. The clonotype was recovered from a human donor with alopecia areata. CDR3 sequence: CAWKGVMNTEAFF. CDR3 in DNA: TGTGCCTGGAAGGGAGTGATGAACACTGAAGCTTTCTTT.